The TCR beta chain under discussion was sequenced for a study of blood T cell repertoires in COVID-19. On the study more broadly: Sites in the United States, Italy and Spain provided acute and convalescent COVID-19 samples. Nucleic acid was either cDNA or gDNA, and it came from T cells, B-cell-depleted T cells, or PBMCs.

Using immunoSEQ multiplex PCR, the repertoire was profiled, and TCRdb retains in-frame clones only, with some absent. The sample holds about 210,000 clones, about 83% seen once. The CDR3 totals 16 residues. Germline V gene data show CDR1 as SQVTM and CDR2 as ANQGSEA. Trimming removed 3 bases from V and 1 base from J, with 15 bases in between. The receptor's source is a man aged 45-65 years with active or convalescent COVID-19. The chain uses TRBV29-1 and TRBJ2-2, with a possible D match to TRBD2 (5 bases). Sequencing was performed on peripheral blood. The DNA of the CDR3 is TGCAGCGTTGAGTCTAGAGGGTCGGGGAACACCGGGGAGCTGTTTTTT. Translated: CSVESRGSGNTGELFF.